The clone carrying this T cell receptor (beta chain) was counted between two and nine times. The antigen remains undetermined. This specimen belongs to a study of T-cell memory formation after mild COVID-19. Study details: Most TCR clusters belonged to a single donor.

Each CDR3 protein gets one entry after TCRdb re-called the 5' RACE reads with MiXCR. The sample includes 90,000 to 120,000 distinct CDR3 sequences, roughly an eighth of them seen just once. Study-level results: CD4+ bias marked clones expanding day 15 to 37, unlike balanced contracting clones. Within pre-infection memory, some responding clones were found, suggesting cross-reactive memory joined.

This CDR3 comprises 15 residues. V gave up 0 bases and J gave up 0 bases, with 9 bases separating them. Germline V CDR1 and CDR2: SGDLS, YYNGEE. Source material: PBMCs or a T cell subset sorted from them (not recorded which). This TCR was sampled from a man younger than 30 who had mild COVID-19 (a few samples of this study predate the infection). Cell type and time point are not known. The chain carries TRBV9 and TRBJ2-5; a possible D gene is TRBD2 (6 bases). The CDR3 nucleotides read TGTGCCAGCAGCGTAGGCGGGGCTTACCAAGAGACCCAGTACTTC. Translated: CASSVGGAYQETQYF.